One and the same sample provided the 26 T cell receptor beta chains below, sequenced in a study of blood T cell repertoires in COVID-19 (TCRdb year 2020). Library method: the immunoSEQ multiplex PCR assay. The clones in this table, taken by TCRdb from immuneACCESS, are in-frame only. Not every clone is retained; where verified, under half of the shortfall comes from an unresolved V gene, and the cause of the rest is unknown. Within this sample are about 310,000 clones, with around 90% of them counted one time only. The ten largest clones take up less than 3.5% of the sample. The sequenced sample was peripheral blood. The receptors shown here come from a woman under 40 with COVID-19, enrolled during active disease.

Only one count was recorded for this clone. The rearrangement uses TRBV11-2 and TRBJ1-1; 7 nucleotides match TRBD1. Losses at the gene ends were 2 bases for V and 1 base for J; bases not matched to a gene: 4. The germline V gene encodes CDR1 SGHAT and CDR2 FQNNGV. This CDR3 region has 15 residues. The DNA for the CDR3 is TGTGCCAGCAGCTTAAGGGGGCGGAAGAACACTGAAGCTTTCTTT. This codes for CASSLRGRKNTEAFF. The entire variable domain, with the rest obtained from reference TRBV11-2 and TRBJ1-1, is as follows: EAGVAQSPRYKIIEKRQSVAFWCNPISGHATLYWYQQILGQGPKLLIQFQNNGVVDDSQLPKDRFSAERLKGVDSTLKIQPAKLEDSAVYLCASSLRGRKNTEAFFGQGTRLTVV.

This sequence joins TRBV30 and TRBJ1-1; D not certain. The germline V gene encodes CDR1 GTSNPN and CDR2 SVGIG (reference sequence). Trimming stripped 4 bases from V and 1 base from J, with 10 bases between. The CDR3 runs 13 residues. CDR3 in amino acids: CAWTFGSNTEAFF. The CDR3 DNA reads as TGTGCCTGGACGTTCGGGTCGAACACTGAAGCTTTCTTT.

The V and J genes are TRBV24-1 and TRBJ2-1, with TRBD2 identical over 10 bases. Trimming removed 8 bases from V and 7 bases from J; junction bases left unmatched: 4. CDR1 is KGHDR, CDR2 SFDVKD, per germline. The CDR3 totals 13 residues. The CDR3 DNA sequence: TGTGCCACCAAGGGACTAGCGACGAATGAGCAGTTCTTC. Its translation: CATKGLATNEQFF.

CDR3 in DNA: TGTGCCAGCGCCGGCTCGGGACTCCCTAATGAAAAACTGTTTTTT. Its protein product is CASAGSGLPNEKLFF. This chain links TRBV9 with TRBJ1-4; D is perhaps TRBD1 (5 bases). Germline loops: CDR1 SGDLS, CDR2 YYNGEE. The CDR3 has 15 amino acids. V was trimmed by 7 bases and J by 3 bases, leaving 16 bases between them. Complete variable domain (other parts from reference TRBV9 and TRBJ1-4): DSGVTQTPKHLITATGQRVTLRCSPRSGDLSVYWYQQSLDQGLQFLIQYYNGEERAKGNILERFSAQQFPDLHSELNLSSLELGDSALYFCASAGSGLPNEKLFFGSGTQLSVL.

This chain links TRBV5-1 with TRBJ2-3; 10 bases align to TRBD1. With V trimmed by 3 bases and J by 2 bases, 6 bases remained unmatched. CDR1 and CDR2 (germline): SGHRS, YFSETQ. CDR3 length equals 16 residues. Here the CDR3 reads CASSSRQGASTDTQYF. The CDR3 nucleotides read TGCGCCAGCAGCTCAAGACAGGGGGCCTCCACAGATACGCAGTATTTT.

In nucleotides, the CDR3 is TGTGCCAGCACCCAACGGGAGTCGGGGGGAATTTCTGGCTACACCTTC. It encodes CASTQRESGGISGYTF. This chain uses TRBV2 with TRBJ1-2; possibly TRBD1 for D (5 bases). Germline V gene data show CDR1 as SNHLY and CDR2 as FYNNEI. This CDR3 contains 16 residues. V was clipped by 7 bases and J by 7 bases, with 25 bases between them.

The genes are TRBV15 and TRBJ2-2; the match to TRBD2 covers 9 bases. V shed 1 base and J 8 bases; nucleotides not matched to a gene: 8. Germline V gene sequence: CDR1 LNHNV, CDR2 YYDKDF (reference sequence). The CDR3 loop spans 16 amino acids. CDR3 sequence: CATSRGDSGSLGELFF. DNA for the CDR3: TGTGCCACCAGCAGAGGAGATAGCGGGAGTTTGGGGGAGCTGTTTTTT.

This rearrangement joins TRBV7-2 to TRBJ2-3, with D tentatively TRBD2 (5 bases). In germline, CDR1 is SGHTA, CDR2 FQGNSA. This CDR3 contains 14 residues. Trimming stripped 5 bases from V and 2 bases from J, with 11 bases between. The DNA for the CDR3 is TGTGCCAGCAGCCCAGGACTGGTCACAGATACGCAGTATTTT. Protein: CASSPGLVTDTQYF.

The chain's CDR3 is CASSSSGQETQYF. The DNA of the CDR3 is TGTGCCAGCAGCTCTAGCGGCCAAGAGACCCAGTACTTC. The genes are TRBV6-5 and TRBJ2-5, with 7 bases fitting TRBD2. This CDR3 region has 13 residues. Germline CDR1 MNHEY, CDR2 SVGAGI. V lost 6 bases, J lost 1 base, and 2 bases stayed unmatched.

The chain uses TRBV7-2 and TRBJ2-1, with D maybe TRBD1 (6 bases). V gave up 0 bases and J gave up 0 bases, with 9 bases separating them. Per germline, CDR1 SGHTA and CDR2 FQGNSA. The CDR3 spans 16 residues. The CDR3 coding sequence is TGTGCCAGCAGCTTAGCGCAGGGGTACTCCTACAATGAGCAGTTCTTC. Translated: CASSLAQGYSYNEQFF.

The V gene is TRBV27, the J gene TRBJ2-7; tentative D call: TRBD1 (6 bases). This CDR3 region has 15 residues. With 5 bases removed from V and 4 bases from J, the gap between germline ends came to 18 bases. Looked up from germline, CDR1 is MNHEY and CDR2 is SMNVEV (reference sequence). The CDR3 loop is CASSPGQLVQYEQYF. DNA of the CDR3: TGTGCCAGCAGTCCCGGACAGCTTGTTCAGTACGAGCAGTACTTC.

The V and J genes are TRBV30 and TRBJ1-1; 9 bases are shared with TRBD1. The CDR3 is 13 residues long. J was trimmed by 4 bases and V by 2 bases; bases with no gene match: 2. Germline V gene sequence: CDR1 GTSNPN, CDR2 SVGIG (reference sequence). CDR3 region: CAWSQGQGTEAFF. CDR3 in DNA: TGTGCCTGGAGTCAGGGACAGGGCACTGAAGCTTTCTTT.

A word on this clone: Lacking the conserved final phenylalanine or tryptophan, this CDR3 likely reflects a read error. It is unclear where the CDR3 begins or ends on the DNA, so no DNA is shown, and the CDR3 is as TCRdb lists it. J is TRBJ1-1 and V is TRBV6-1; the table's TRBD1 call for D was not verified on the DNA. 14 amino acids form the CDR3, both terminal residues included. Germline V CDR1 and CDR2: MNHNS, SASEGT. The chain's CDR3 is CASSEARFRTGLRV.

The chain couples TRBV6-4 to TRBJ1-1; a weak D match, TRBD1 (5 bases). V lost 4 bases to trimming and J lost 1 base, with 10 bases between them. CDR1 MRHNA and CDR2 SNTAGT come from the germline V gene. The CDR3 runs 14 residues. The CDR3 sequence: CASSVSTGNTEAFF. The CDR3 DNA is TGTGCCAGCAGTGTGAGTACAGGGAACACTGAAGCTTTCTTT.

The chain is built from TRBV27 and TRBJ2-2, with 8 bases that match TRBD2. Germline V CDR1 and CDR2: MNHEY, SMNVEV (reference sequence). The CDR3 sequence is 16 residues long. V lost 6 bases, J lost 8 bases, and 14 bases stayed unmatched. DNA of the CDR3: TGTGCCAGCAGAAGCTCAGCGGGAGAAAACTTAGGGGAGCTGTTTTTT. This gives the protein CASRSSAGENLGELFF.

The V call is TRBV5-1, the J call TRBJ2-3; D unresolved. Germline CDR1 and CDR2: SGHRS and YFSETQ. This CDR3 spans 12 amino acids. Trimming left V 1 base short and J 4 bases short, with 4 bases between. The CDR3 here is CASSLFSDTQYF. The CDR3, as DNA: TGCGCCAGCAGCTTGTTCTCAGATACGCAGTATTTT.

This chain joins TRBV27 and TRBJ1-1; 9 bases fit TRBD1. Looked up from germline, CDR1 is MNHEY and CDR2 is SMNVEV (reference sequence). V trimming: 4 bases; J trimming: 1 base; junction bases outside the gene matches: 4. The CDR3 runs 15 residues. CDR3 sequence reads: CASSSGQGKNTEAFF. The CDR3 DNA sequence: TGTGCCAGCAGTTCTGGACAGGGGAAGAACACTGAAGCTTTCTTT.

The gene calls are TRBV19 and TRBJ2-1; 7 positions match TRBD2. V dropped 0 bases and J dropped 7; count of bases not matched to a gene: 6. The length of the CDR3 is 15 residues. CDR1 is LNHDA and CDR2 is SQIVND in the germline V gene (reference sequence). The CDR3 region has the DNA TGTGCCAGTAGTATAGATGTGGGAGCGGGGAATGAGCAGTTCTTC. This encodes CASSIDVGAGNEQFF.

This clone was detected only a few times. V and J are TRBV5-1 and TRBJ2-7; TRBD2 aligns across 12 bases. J lost 3 bases, V lost 0 bases, and 4 bases had no gene match. The CDR3 has 16 amino acids. Looked up from germline, CDR1 is SGHRS and CDR2 is YFSETQ. CDR3 sequence (DNA): TGCGCCAGCAGCTTGGGACTAGCGGGAGCCGGCTACGAGCAGTACTTC. It yields the protein CASSLGLAGAGYEQYF.

V and J are TRBV5-4 and TRBJ2-1; 16 bases line up with TRBD2. V lost 4 bases, J lost 8 bases, and 3 bases stayed unmatched. The germline V gene encodes CDR1 SGHNT and CDR2 YYREEE (reference sequence). The CDR3 has 15 residues. DNA for the CDR3: TGTGCCAGCAGCCCCGGGACTAGCGGGGGGGATGAGCAGTTCTTC. This sequence encodes CASSPGTSGGDEQFF.

Written as DNA, the CDR3 is TGTGCCAGCAGCCAGGGTTGGGAGCAGTACTTC. Amino acid sequence: CASSQGWEQYF. This sequence joins TRBV12-3 or TRBV12-4 and TRBJ2-7, with D possibly TRBD1 on 5 matching bases. This CDR3 contains 11 residues. V was shortened by 6 bases and J by 7 bases, with 10 bases between the two germline ends.

The chain is built from TRBV30 and TRBJ1-1; 10 nucleotides line up with TRBD1. Germline V gene lookup returns CDR1 GTSNPN and CDR2 SVGIG (reference sequence). The V segment lost 2 bases and the J segment 8 bases; nucleotides outside the gene matches: 8. The CDR3 runs 14 residues. CDR3 sequence reads: CAWSTETGGREAFF. CDR3 nucleotide sequence: TGTGCCTGGAGTACAGAGACAGGGGGCAGGGAAGCTTTCTTT. Full variable domain (remainder filled in from reference TRBV30 and TRBJ1-1): SQTIHQWPATLVQPVGSPLSLECTVEGTSNPNLYWYRQAAGRGLQLLFYSVGIGQISSEVPQNLSASRPQDRQFILSSKKLLLSDSGFYLCAWSTETGGREAFFGQGTRLTVV.

V gene TRBV3-1 (or the pseudogene TRBV3-2) combines with J gene TRBJ1-1, with D unresolved. Trimming left V 1 base short and J 5 bases short, with 14 bases between. From germline, CDR1 is LGHDT and CDR2 YNNKEL (reference sequence). The CDR3 has 15 residues. The CDR3 sequence: CASSQAPVAVTEAFF. CDR3 nucleotides: TGTGCCAGCAGCCAAGCCCCGGTGGCGGTAACTGAAGCTTTCTTT.

This chain connects TRBV27 to TRBJ1-2; TRBD1 is a possible D gene (6 bases). From germline, CDR1 is MNHEY and CDR2 SMNVEV (reference sequence). V was pared by 6 bases and J by 3 bases, with 20 bases between. This CDR3 spans 16 amino acids. The CDR3 spells CASSSRQAGRDYGYTF. CDR3 DNA: TGTGCCAGCAGCTCAAGACAGGCCGGACGAGACTATGGCTACACCTTC.

The CDR3 is CASSDGLVTGELFF. The CDR3, as DNA: TGCGCCAGCAGTGATGGACTCGTCACCGGGGAGCTGTTTTTT. The rearrangement uses TRBV10-1 and TRBJ2-2; D is possibly TRBD2 (5 bases). Germline V CDR1 and CDR2: WNHNN, SYGVQD (reference sequence). Trimming took 3 bases from V and 4 from J, leaving 9 bases between them. This CDR3 has 14 residues.

The V and J genes are TRBV29-1 and TRBJ1-4; 10 bases map to TRBD1. Germline V CDR1 and CDR2: SQVTM, ANQGSEA. The J segment lost 6 bases and the V segment lost 5 bases, leaving 3 bases of the junction unmatched. This CDR3 is 13 amino acids long. CDR3 amino acids: CSVRTGGHEKLFF. For the CDR3, the DNA is TGCAGCGTTCGGACAGGGGGGCATGAAAAACTGTTTTTT.